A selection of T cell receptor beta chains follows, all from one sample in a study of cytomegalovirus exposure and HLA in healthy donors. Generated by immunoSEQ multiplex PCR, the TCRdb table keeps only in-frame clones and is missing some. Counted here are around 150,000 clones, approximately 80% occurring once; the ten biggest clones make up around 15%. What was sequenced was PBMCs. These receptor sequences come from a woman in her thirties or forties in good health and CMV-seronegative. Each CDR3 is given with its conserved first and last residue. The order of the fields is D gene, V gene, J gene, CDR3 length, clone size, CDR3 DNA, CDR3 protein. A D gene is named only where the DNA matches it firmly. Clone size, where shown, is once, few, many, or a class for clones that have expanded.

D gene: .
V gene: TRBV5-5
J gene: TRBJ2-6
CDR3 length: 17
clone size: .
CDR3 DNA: TGTGCCAGCAGCTTGAAACTGGTGAGCTCTGGGGCCAACGTCCTGACTTTC
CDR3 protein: CASSLKLVSSGANVLTF

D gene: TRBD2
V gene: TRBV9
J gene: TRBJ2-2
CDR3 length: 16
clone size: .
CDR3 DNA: TGTGCCAGCAGCGTTAGCGGGGGGTCGAACACCGGGGAGCTGTTTTTT
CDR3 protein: CASSVSGGSNTGELFF

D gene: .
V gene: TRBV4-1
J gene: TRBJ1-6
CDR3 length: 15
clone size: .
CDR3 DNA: TGCGCCAGCAGCCTAAGGAGCTCCTATAATTCACCCCTCCACTTT
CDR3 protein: CASSLRSSYNSPLHF

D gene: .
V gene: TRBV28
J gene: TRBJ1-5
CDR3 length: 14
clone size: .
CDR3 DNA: TGTGCCACCGAGACTTCGGGTGGGAATCAGCCCCAGCATTTT
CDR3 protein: CATETSGGNQPQHF

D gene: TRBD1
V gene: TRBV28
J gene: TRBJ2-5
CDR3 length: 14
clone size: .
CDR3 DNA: TGTGCCAGCAAACGGGACAGGACGAGGGAGACCCAGTACTTC
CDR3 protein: CASKRDRTRETQYF

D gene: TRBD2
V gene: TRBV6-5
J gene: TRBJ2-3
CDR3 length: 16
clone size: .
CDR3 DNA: TGTGCCAGCAGTTACTCACGGCGGGGGGGTTCGAATACGCAGTATTTT
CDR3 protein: CASSYSRRGGSNTQYF

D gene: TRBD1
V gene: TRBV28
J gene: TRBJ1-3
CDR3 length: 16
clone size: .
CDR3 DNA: TGTGCCAGCAGCTCTCCGGGACAGGGGTCCGGAAACACCATATATTTT
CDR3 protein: CASSSPGQGSGNTIYF

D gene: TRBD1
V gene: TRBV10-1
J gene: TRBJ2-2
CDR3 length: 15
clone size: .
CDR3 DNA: TGCGCCAGCAGTTTAGGACAGGGGAACACCGGGGAGCTGTTTTTT
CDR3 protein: CASSLGQGNTGELFF

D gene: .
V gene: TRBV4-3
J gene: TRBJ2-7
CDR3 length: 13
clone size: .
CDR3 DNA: TGCGCCAGCAGCCTGGGACTGTCCTACGAGCAGTACTTC
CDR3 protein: CASSLGLSYEQYF

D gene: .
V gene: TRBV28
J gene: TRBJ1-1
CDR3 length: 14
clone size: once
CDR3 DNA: TGTGCCAGCAGTTTGGCTAGATGGGACACTGAAGCTTTCTTT
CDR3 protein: CASSLARWDTEAFF